This T cell receptor beta chain was captured in a study of cytomegalovirus exposure and HLA in healthy donors. Trimming removed 6 bases from V and 4 bases from J, with 11 bases in between. Germline V CDR1 and CDR2: SGHRS, YFSETQ. This CDR3 contains 12 residues. Measured with immunoSEQ multiplex PCR; TCRdb has only the in-frame clones, and not every one. This table has about 64,000 clones, about 91% appearing once. Sequencing was done on a sample of PBMCs. The J gene is TRBJ2-7, the V gene TRBV5-1; D call uncertain. The sequence was obtained from a young woman in good health and CMV-seronegative. CDR3 protein: CASTGSRYEQYF. The CDR3 DNA is TGCGCCAGCACCGGGTCTAGGTACGAGCAGTACTTC. Variable domain in full (rest from reference TRBV5-1 and TRBJ2-7): KAGVTQTPRYLIKTRGQQVTLSCSPISGHRSVSWYQQTPGQGLQFLFEYFSETQRNKGNFPGRFSGRQFSNSRSEMNVSTLELGDSALYLCASTGSRYEQYFGPGTRLTVT.